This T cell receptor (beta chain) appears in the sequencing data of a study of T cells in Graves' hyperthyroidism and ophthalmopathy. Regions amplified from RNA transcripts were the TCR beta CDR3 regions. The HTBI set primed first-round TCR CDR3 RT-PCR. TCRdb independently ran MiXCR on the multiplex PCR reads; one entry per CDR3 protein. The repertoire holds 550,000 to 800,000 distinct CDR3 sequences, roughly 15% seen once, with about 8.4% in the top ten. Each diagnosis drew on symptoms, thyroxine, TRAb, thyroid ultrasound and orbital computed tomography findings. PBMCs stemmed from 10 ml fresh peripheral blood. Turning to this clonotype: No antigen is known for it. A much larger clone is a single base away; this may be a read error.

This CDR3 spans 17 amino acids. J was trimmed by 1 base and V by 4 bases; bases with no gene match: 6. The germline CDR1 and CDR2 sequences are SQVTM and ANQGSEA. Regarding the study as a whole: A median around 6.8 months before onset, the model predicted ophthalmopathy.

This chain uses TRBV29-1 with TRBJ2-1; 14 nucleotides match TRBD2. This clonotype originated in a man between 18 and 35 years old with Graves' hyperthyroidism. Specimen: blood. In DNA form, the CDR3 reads TGCAGCGTTGTCGGACTAGCGGGAGGAGGTTCCTACAATGAGCAGTTCTTC. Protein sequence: CSVVGLAGGGSYNEQFF.